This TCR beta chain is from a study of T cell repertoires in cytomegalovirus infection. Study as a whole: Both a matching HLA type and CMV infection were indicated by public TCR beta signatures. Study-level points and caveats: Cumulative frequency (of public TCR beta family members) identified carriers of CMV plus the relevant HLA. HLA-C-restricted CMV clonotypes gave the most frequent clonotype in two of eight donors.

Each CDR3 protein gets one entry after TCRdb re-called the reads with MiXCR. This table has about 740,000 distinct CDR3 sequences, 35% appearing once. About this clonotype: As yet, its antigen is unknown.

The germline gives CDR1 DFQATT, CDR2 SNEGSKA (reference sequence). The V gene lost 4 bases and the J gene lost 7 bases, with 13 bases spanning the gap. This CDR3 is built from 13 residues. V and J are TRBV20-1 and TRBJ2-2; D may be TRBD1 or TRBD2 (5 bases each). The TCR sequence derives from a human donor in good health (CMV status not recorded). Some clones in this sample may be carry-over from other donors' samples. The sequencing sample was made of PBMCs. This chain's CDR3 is CSAKRDGGGELFF. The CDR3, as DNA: TGCAGTGCTAAAAGAGATGGGGGCGGGGAGCTGTTTTTT.